One and the same sample provided the 15 T cell receptor beta chains below, sequenced in a study of blood T cells in healthy people across ages. Alongside a J-beta primer mix, a sample-barcoded 5' primer served in a second PCR lasting roughly 6 to 11 cycles. TCRdb re-derived calls from the 5' RACE reads in MiXCR, one entry per CDR3 protein. The sample has fewer than 700,000 distinct CDR3 sequences, less than 45% seen once; the top ten hold around 30%. Material for sequencing was blood. These receptors were taken from a man at least 80 years old in good health.

This chain connects TRBV28 to TRBJ2-7; a weak D match, TRBD1 (6 bases). Per the germline V gene, CDR1 is MDHEN and CDR2 is SYDVKM. Trimming removed 11 bases at V and 3 bases at J, with 14 bases between. The CDR3 has 12 residues. DNA for the CDR3: TGTGCCGTCAGGGGCAGGGGCTACGAGCAGTACTTC. This sequence encodes CAVRGRGYEQYF.

This clonotype was seen only a few times. The rearrangement links TRBV20-1 to TRBJ2-5; D may correspond to TRBD1 or TRBD2 (6 bases each). CDR1 and CDR2 from the germline V gene are DFQATT and SNEGSKA (reference sequence). Trimming took 2 bases from V and 0 from J, leaving 13 bases between them. This CDR3 is 15 amino acids long. The CDR3 DNA reads TGCAGTGCTAGATTGGGGGGCTCGTACCAAGAGACCCAGTACTTC. The encoded protein is CSARLGGSYQETQYF.

This clonotype was observed once. V gene TRBV20-1 combines with J gene TRBJ1-5; D gene uncertain. V lost 0 bases and J 1 base, leaving 10 bases between the germline ends. There are 15 residues in the CDR3. CDR1 and CDR2 (germline): DFQATT, SNEGSKA (reference sequence). The CDR3 sequence: CSARDRVRSNQPQHF. The CDR3 DNA is TGCAGTGCTAGAGATCGGGTCAGAAGCAATCAGCCCCAGCATTTT.

The chain carries TRBV24-1 and TRBJ1-4; D call uncertain. Between the trimmed V and J ends, which lost 3 bases and 8 bases, there was a span of 9 bases. The CDR3 is made up of 13 amino acids. Germline CDR1 and CDR2: KGHDR and SFDVKD. The CDR3 protein is CATSDRPGEKLFF. The CDR3 region has the DNA TGTGCCACCAGTGATCGGCCCGGGGAAAAACTGTTTTTT.

The chain uses TRBV6-2 or TRBV6-3 and TRBJ1-5; D call uncertain. Trimming took 1 base from V and 2 from J, leaving 15 bases between them. CDR3 length: 17 residues. Germline V gives CDR1 MNHEY, CDR2 SVGEGT. CDR3: CASSYYSWPGGNQPQHF. The CDR3 coding sequence is TGTGCCAGCAGTTACTACTCGTGGCCGGGAGGCAATCAGCCCCAGCATTTT.

In this sample, this clonotype turned up many times. The J gene is TRBJ1-2, the V gene TRBV4-2; D is unclear. V was clipped by 0 bases and J by 5 bases, with 10 bases between them. Germline values: CDR1 LGHNA, CDR2 YNFKEQ. There are 14 residues in the CDR3. The DNA of the CDR3 is TGTGCCAGCAGCCAAGAAGGCCAGACTTATGGCTACACCTTC. Amino acids: CASSQEGQTYGYTF.

The V and J genes are TRBV6-1 and TRBJ1-2, with 8 bases that match TRBD1. This CDR3 is built from 16 residues. After removal of 6 bases from V and 3 bases from J, the junction contained 12 bases not matched to a gene. The germline V gene encodes CDR1 MNHNS and CDR2 SASEGT. This CDR3 reads CASSGDRGRIDYGYTF. CDR3 DNA sequence: TGTGCCAGCAGCGGCGACAGGGGCCGGATTGACTATGGCTACACCTTC.

The J gene is TRBJ2-3, the V gene TRBV4-3, with TRBD2 matching 9 bases. CDR3 size: 14 residues. V gave up 4 bases and J gave up 5 bases; unmatched junction bases: 4. Germline lookup yields CDR1 LGHNA and CDR2 YSLEER. CDR3 residues: CASSLRLAEDTQYF. DNA of the CDR3: TGCGCCAGCAGCCTGAGACTAGCGGAAGATACGCAGTATTTT.

The chain employs TRBV3-1 and TRBJ1-2; D not certain. Germline V lookup: CDR1 LGHDT, CDR2 YNNKEL (reference sequence). The CDR3 is made up of 17 amino acids. Trimming removed 3 bases at V and 2 bases at J, with 19 bases between. The CDR3 DNA follows: TGTGCCAGCAGCCAGGAAGGACGCGGGTGGGGAAACTATGGCTACACCTTC. It encodes CASSQEGRGWGNYGYTF.

The V call is TRBV6-2 or TRBV6-3, the J call TRBJ2-2; D unresolved. V was pared by 7 bases and J by 1 base, with 10 bases between. CDR1 and CDR2 from the germline V gene are MNHEY and SVGEGT. The CDR3 consists of 14 residues. The CDR3 region has the DNA TGTGCCAGCAAGAGGACGGGGAACACCGGGGAGCTGTTTTTT. Encoded protein: CASKRTGNTGELFF.

This clonotype was found a few times. This rearrangement joins TRBV12-3 or TRBV12-4 to TRBJ2-5; D gene uncertain. CDR3 length: 15 residues. Trimming took 1 base from V and 5 from J, leaving 14 bases between them. The CDR3 DNA sequence: TGTGCCAGCAGTTTAGTTGGTCCCCCGGAGGAGACCCAGTACTTC. Translating gives CASSLVGPPEETQYF.

This rearrangement joins TRBV5-1 to TRBJ2-5; unclear D gene. The germline gives CDR1 SGHRS, CDR2 YFSETQ. The CDR3 covers 14 residues. Deletions cut 4 bases from V and 1 base from J, with 11 bases between. This CDR3 is CASSVAPIQETQYF. As DNA, the CDR3 is TGCGCCAGCAGCGTGGCCCCCATCCAAGAGACCCAGTACTTC.

DNA of the CDR3: TGTGCCAGCCAGACGGCGAACACTGAAGCTTTCTTT. Translating gives CASQTANTEAFF. The rearrangement links TRBV14 to TRBJ1-1; D is unresolved. CDR3 length: 12 residues. V was trimmed by 8 bases and J by 1 base, leaving 8 bases between them. Germline lookup yields CDR1 SGHDN and CDR2 FVKESK.

The V gene is TRBV21-1, the J gene TRBJ2-1; the table's D call, TRBD1, has no DNA check behind it. TRBV21-1 is annotated as a pseudogene. The CDR3 runs to 17 residues. The CDR3 is CASSTKRGQEGNNEQFF. The CDR3 DNA reads TGTGCCAGCAGCACTAAAAGGGGGCAGGAGGGAAACAATGAGCAGTTCTTC.

The rearrangement links TRBV28 to TRBJ2-1; either TRBD1 or TRBD2 may fit D (5 bases each). CDR1 is MDHEN, CDR2 SYDVKM, per germline. Trimming cost V 10 bases and J 13 bases, with 20 bases left between them. This CDR3 has 12 amino acids. This CDR3 is CATEGTPVGQFF. For the CDR3, the DNA is TGTGCCACCGAGGGGACCCCGGTTGGACAGTTCTTC.